A single sample is the source of the 19 T cell receptor beta chains below, sequenced in a study of shared clonotypes between healthy human individuals. Sequencing used immunoSEQ multiplex PCR; TCRdb keeps in-frame clones, though not all of them. This table has about 1.5 million clones, 96% appearing once. Sequencing was carried out using naive CD4+ T cells sorted from blood. Specified subset: CD45RA+ positively selected. Source of these receptors: a man aged 25-45 years in good health.

This chain uses TRBV29-1 with TRBJ2-1; D is unresolved. Germline V gives CDR1 SQVTM, CDR2 ANQGSEA. The CDR3 has 12 amino acids. V gave up 8 bases and J gave up 2 bases, with 10 bases separating them. Here the CDR3 reads CSPVSTYNEQFF. CDR3 DNA: TGCAGCCCGGTTTCTACCTACAATGAGCAGTTCTTC.

The gene calls are TRBV7-2 and TRBJ1-1, with no clear D. Germline loops: CDR1 SGHTA, CDR2 FQGNSA. Trimming removed 2 bases from V and 8 bases from J, with 15 bases in between. The CDR3 has 14 residues. The CDR3 is CASSLKGRVAEAFF. CDR3 in DNA: TGTGCCAGCAGCTTAAAGGGTAGGGTCGCCGAAGCTTTCTTT. Drawing the rest from reference TRBV7-2 and TRBJ1-1, the complete variable domain is GAGVSQSPSNKVTEKGKDVELRCDPISGHTALYWYRQSLGQGLEFLIYFQGNSAPDKSGLPSDRFSAERTGGSVSTLTIQRTQQEDSAVYLCASSLKGRVAEAFFGQGTRLTVV.

This chain links TRBV5-6 with TRBJ2-7; 7 bases map to TRBD1. Germline CDR1 is SGHDT and CDR2 is YYEEEE. V gave up 0 bases and J gave up 6 bases; unmatched junction bases: 6. The CDR3 is 14 amino acids. The CDR3 bases are TGTGCCAGCAGCTTGGCCCCGACAGGGCCCGAGCAGTACTTC. Protein product: CASSLAPTGPEQYF.

This clone was seen a handful of times. This chain links TRBV7-9 with TRBJ2-2, with TRBD2 as a possible D gene (5 bases). Trimming removed 3 bases at V and 0 bases at J, with 20 bases between. The length of the CDR3 is 19 residues. From germline, CDR1 is SEHNR and CDR2 FQNEAQ (reference sequence). In DNA, the CDR3 is TGTGCCAGCAGCTTCGGTTTAAGGAGGCCGCCTCCGAACACCGGGGAGCTGTTTTTT. This translates into CASSFGLRRPPPNTGELFF.

The rearrangement links TRBV10-3 to TRBJ1-1; D unresolved. Per germline, CDR1 ENHRY and CDR2 SYGVKD. This CDR3 region has 13 residues. Trimming cost V 3 bases and J 1 base, with 6 bases left between them. The CDR3 reads CAISEGGNTEAFF. The CDR3 DNA sequence: TGTGCCATCAGTGAAGGAGGGAACACTGAAGCTTTCTTT.

This chain uses TRBV10-3 with TRBJ2-6, with D uncertain. From germline, CDR1 is ENHRY and CDR2 SYGVKD. The germline V and J ends were trimmed by 2 bases and 3 bases, with 14 bases remaining between them. The CDR3 has 17 residues. The CDR3 region has the DNA TGTGCCATCAGTGAGCGCGACAAACTCGGTGGGGCCAACGTCCTGACTTTC. This gives the protein CAISERDKLGGANVLTF.

The genes are TRBV7-2 and TRBJ2-6; weak D call: TRBD1 (6 bases). Trimming shortened V by 5 bases and J by 4 bases, and 12 bases separated the two germline ends. The CDR3 sequence is 15 residues long. The germline gives CDR1 SGHTA, CDR2 FQGNSA. The CDR3 reads CASSATGSGANVLTF. The CDR3 nucleotides are TGTGCCAGCAGCGCCACAGGGTCCGGGGCCAACGTCCTGACTTTC.

Remarks on this clone: Other DNA sequences in this sample translate to the same CDR3. The chain has TRBV5-1 and TRBJ1-4; D not resolved. Germline V gene lookup returns CDR1 SGHRS and CDR2 YFSETQ. The V and J ends lost 0 bases and 0 bases respectively, with 6 bases between them. This CDR3 contains 15 residues. CDR3 in DNA: TGCGCCAGCAGCTTGGGGACTGCAACTAATGAAAAACTGTTTTTT. Encoded protein: CASSLGTATNEKLFF.

The chain recombines TRBV9 with TRBJ2-1; the D is unclear. Germline CDR1 SGDLS, CDR2 YYNGEE. V lost 4 bases, J lost 4 bases, and 15 bases lay in between. The length of the CDR3 is 15 residues. CDR3 region: CASSPPGERYNEQFF. The CDR3 DNA is TGTGCCAGCAGCCCCCCAGGAGAAAGGTACAATGAGCAGTTCTTC.

This sequence joins TRBV5-4 and TRBJ2-7; no definite D call. Trimming pared 0 bases from V and 2 bases from J, leaving 12 bases between. There are 15 residues in the CDR3. CDR1 SGHNT and CDR2 YYREEE come from the germline V gene (reference sequence). CDR3 sequence (DNA): TGTGCCAGCAGCTTGGGGTCAGGTGGTGCCTACGAGCAGTACTTC. Its translation is CASSLGSGGAYEQYF. The full variable domain, its missing parts supplied by reference TRBV5-4 and TRBJ2-7, is ETGVTQSPTHLIKTRGQQVTLRCSSQSGHNTVSWYQQALGQGPQFIFQYYREEENGRGNFPPRFSGLQFPNYSSELNVNALELDDSALYLCASSLGSGGAYEQYFGPGTRLTVT.

V usage is TRBV7-3 and J usage is TRBJ1-1, with D hard to call. Germline V gene lookup returns CDR1 SGHTA and CDR2 FQGTGA. This CDR3 region has 13 residues. Trimming left V 5 bases short and J 3 bases short, with 10 bases between. CDR3 coding DNA: TGTGCCAGCAGCCTACGGTCGGACACTGAAGCTTTCTTT. Amino acids: CASSLRSDTEAFF.

Note on this clone: Other nucleotide sequences in the sample specify the same CDR3. This chain links TRBV6-1 with TRBJ1-2, with unresolved D. Trimming stripped 7 bases from V and 0 bases from J, with 12 bases between. Germline V lookup: CDR1 MNHNS, CDR2 SASEGT. This CDR3 spans 14 amino acids. The CDR3: CASTIGGTNYGYTF. The CDR3 region has the DNA TGTGCCAGCACCATAGGTGGGACTAACTATGGCTACACCTTC.

V gene TRBV2 combines with J gene TRBJ2-7, with D uncertain. CDR3 length: 15 residues. Trimming pared 2 bases from V and 2 bases from J, leaving 13 bases between. Germline CDR1 and CDR2: SNHLY and FYNNEI. The CDR3 sequence is CASSELLGPTYEQYF. The DNA for the CDR3 is TGTGCCAGCAGTGAACTCTTGGGCCCGACCTACGAGCAGTACTTC.

This sequence joins TRBV10-1 and TRBJ1-5, with D possibly being TRBD1 (5 bases). In germline, CDR1 is WNHNN, CDR2 SYGVQD (reference sequence). Trimming stripped 7 bases from V and 7 bases from J, with 11 bases between. This CDR3 contains 12 residues. The CDR3 DNA sequence: TGCGCCAGCATATACAGGAGCCAGCCCCAGCATTTT. Translating it yields CASIYRSQPQHF.

The chain recombines TRBV6-4 with TRBJ1-2; no clear D gene. In germline, CDR1 is MRHNA, CDR2 SNTAGT. The CDR3 is 14 residues long. V lost 0 bases and J lost 8, with 13 bases in between. CDR3 sequence: CASSDSAMPRGYTF. In nucleotides, the CDR3 is TGTGCCAGCAGTGACTCCGCCATGCCCCGGGGCTACACCTTC.

The rearrangement uses TRBV11-2 and TRBJ1-3; weak D call: TRBD1 (6 bases). The ends were cut back, 5 bases at V and 2 bases at J, with 13 bases in the middle. CDR3 length: 15 amino acids. The germline V gene encodes CDR1 SGHAT and CDR2 FQNNGV. CDR3: CASSPLTGTGNTIYF. The CDR3 nucleotides are TGTGCCAGCAGCCCTTTAACAGGGACTGGAAACACCATATATTTT.

This chain uses TRBV10-3 with TRBJ2-2; D is unclear. The germline V gene has CDR1 ENHRY and CDR2 SYGVKD. This CDR3 has 13 amino acids. V was pared by 4 bases and J by 0 bases, with 3 bases between. The CDR3 sequence is CAISASNTGELFF. CDR3 bases: TGTGCCATCAGTGCGTCGAACACCGGGGAGCTGTTTTTT.

The chain is built from TRBV12-5 and TRBJ2-4; TRBD1 aligns across 11 bases. The germline V gene encodes CDR1 LGHNT and CDR2 FRNRAP. The junction had 5 bases not matched to a gene; V was cut back by 5 bases and J by 8 bases. CDR3 size: 14 residues. CDR3 in DNA: TGTGCTAGTGGTCCTGGACAGGGGGCGGACATTCAGTACTTC. This codes for CASGPGQGADIQYF.

The chain is built from TRBV5-1 and TRBJ1-1; D perhaps matches TRBD1 (5 bases). V dropped 4 bases and J dropped 3 bases, with 13 bases sitting between them. The CDR3 totals 14 residues. Per germline, CDR1 SGHRS and CDR2 YFSETQ. The CDR3 is CASSGAPQDTEAFF. Here the CDR3 DNA reads TGCGCCAGCAGCGGGGCACCGCAAGACACTGAAGCTTTCTTT.